Below, 4 T cell receptor beta chains from the same sample are listed, as sequenced in a study of T cells in Graves' hyperthyroidism and ophthalmopathy. The TCR beta CDR3 regions underwent amplification using RNA transcripts as the source. TCR CDR3 regions were first amplified by RT-PCR with HTBI primers. TCRdb independently ran MiXCR on the multiplex PCR reads; one entry per CDR3 protein. Of approximately 530,000 distinct CDR3 sequences in the sample, about 20% were seen once. What was sequenced was blood. Receptors were obtained from a man between 40 and 49 years old with Graves' ophthalmopathy.

The chain uses TRBV20-1 and TRBJ2-1; 7 bases align to TRBD1. This CDR3 spans 15 amino acids. The V and J ends lost 6 bases and 0 bases, in that order; junction bases with no gene match: 8. Germline CDR1 and CDR2: DFQATT and SNEGSKA (reference sequence). The chain's CDR3 is CSAVGTAFSYNEQFF. CDR3 in DNA: TGCAGTGCCGTCGGGACAGCCTTCTCCTACAATGAGCAGTTCTTC.

This clonotype has at least ten counts. V is TRBV28 and J is TRBJ2-1; 10 bases align to TRBD1. Germline V lookup: CDR1 MDHEN, CDR2 SYDVKM. There are 15 residues in the CDR3. With 5 bases clipped from V and 6 bases from J, the junction kept 7 bases outside the gene matches. The CDR3 nucleotides read TGTGCCAGCAGTGAGGGACAGGGGTTGAGCAATGAGCAGTTCTTC. Translation gives CASSEGQGLSNEQFF.

Ten or more counts support this clonotype. The rearrangement uses TRBV5-1 and TRBJ2-7; possibly TRBD1 for D (6 bases). The CDR3 covers 15 residues. Germline V CDR1 and CDR2: SGHRS, YFSETQ. V was trimmed by 1 base and J by 2 bases, leaving 13 bases between them. The CDR3 region has the DNA TGCGCCAGCAGCTTGCTCCCCGGACAGACCTACGAGCAGTACTTC. It specifies CASSLLPGQTYEQYF.

This clonotype was seen a few times. The CDR3 loop reads CSARVRVGNQPQHF. The DNA for the CDR3 is TGCAGTGCTAGAGTTCGGGTAGGCAATCAGCCCCAGCATTTT. V and J are TRBV20-1 and TRBJ1-5, with D unclear. Germline CDR1 reads DFQATT; CDR2 reads SNEGSKA (reference sequence). V was shortened by 1 base and J by 2 bases, with 9 bases between the two germline ends. This CDR3 comprises 14 residues.